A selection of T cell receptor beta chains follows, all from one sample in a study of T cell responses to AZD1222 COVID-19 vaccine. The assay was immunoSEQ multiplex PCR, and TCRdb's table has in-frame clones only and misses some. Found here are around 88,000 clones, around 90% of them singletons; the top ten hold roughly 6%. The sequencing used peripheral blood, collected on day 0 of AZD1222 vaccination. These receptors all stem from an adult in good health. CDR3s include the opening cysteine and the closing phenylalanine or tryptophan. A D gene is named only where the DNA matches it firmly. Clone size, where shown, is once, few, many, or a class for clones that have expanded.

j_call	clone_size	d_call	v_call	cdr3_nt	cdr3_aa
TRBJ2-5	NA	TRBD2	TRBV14	TGTGCCAGCAGCCAGGGACTAGCGGGAACCGAAAAGACCCAGTACTTC	CASSQGLAGTEKTQYF
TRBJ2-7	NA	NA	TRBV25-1	TGTGCCAGCAGCCGCGAGACGGGATCAAACGAGCAGTACTTC	CASSRETGSNEQYF
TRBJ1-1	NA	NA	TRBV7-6	TGTGCCAGCAGCTCCGAGATTGGCTTAATGAACACTGAAGCTTTCTTT	CASSSEIGLMNTEAFF
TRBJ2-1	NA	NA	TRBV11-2	TGTGCCAGCAACCCCCAGTGGACGGAGCAGTTCTTC	CASNPQWTEQFF
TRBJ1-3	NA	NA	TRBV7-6	TGTGCCAGCTCGACAGCTGGAAACACCATATATTTT	CASSTAGNTIYF
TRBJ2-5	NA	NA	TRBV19	TGTGCCAGTAGTCGGTTGGGGTCAGAGACCCAGTACTTC	CASSRLGSETQYF
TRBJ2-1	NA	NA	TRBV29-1	TGCAGGGGGGTTAGCTCCTACAATGAGCAGTTCTTC	CRGVSSYNEQFF
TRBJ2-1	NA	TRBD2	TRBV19	TGTGCCAGTAGTTCCAAGACTAGCTGGACCGCCAACAATGAGCAGTTCTTC	CASSSKTSWTANNEQFF
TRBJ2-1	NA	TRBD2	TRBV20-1	TGCAGTGCTAGTGGGACTAGCGGGAGCGAGGGTGAGCAGTTCTTC	CSASGTSGSEGEQFF
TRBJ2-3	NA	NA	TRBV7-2	TGTGCCAGCAGCTTATGGGGGGATTTTACCACAGATACGCAGTATTTT	CASSLWGDFTTDTQYF
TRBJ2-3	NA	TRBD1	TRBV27	TGTGCCAGCAGTTTAGAGGGGGCCTTTACAGATACGCAGTATTTT	CASSLEGAFTDTQYF
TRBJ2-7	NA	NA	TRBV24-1	TGTGCCACCAGTGGGGTGGGAGACTGGAGCGAGCAGTACTTC	CATSGVGDWSEQYF
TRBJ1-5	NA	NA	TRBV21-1	TGTGCCAGCAGCAAAACCCCCCTTGGCAGGCCCAACCAGCCCCAGCATTTT	CASSKTPLGRPNQPQHF
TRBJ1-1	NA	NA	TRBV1	TGCACCAGCAGCCAAGAGTGGTCCGTGAACACTGAAGCTTTCTTT	CTSSQEWSVNTEAFF
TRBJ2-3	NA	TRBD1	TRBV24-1	TGTGCCACCAGTGATTGGGACAGCTCTAGCACAGATACGCAGTATTTT	CATSDWDSSSTDTQYF
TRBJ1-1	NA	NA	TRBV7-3	TGTGCCAGCAGCTTACGGGCAGGAACCACGAACACTGAAGCTTTCTTT	CASSLRAGTTNTEAFF
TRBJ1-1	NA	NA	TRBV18	TGTGCCAGCTCACCACCGGTAGACAGAGCAAAAGCTTTCTTT	CASSPPVDRAKAFF
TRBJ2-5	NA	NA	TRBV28	TGTGCCAGCAGTTTATCGGGAGACCTACAAGAGACCCAGTACTTC	CASSLSGDLQETQYF
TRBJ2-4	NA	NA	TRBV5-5	TGTGCCAGCAGCTTCGTTCCAGGGGCGCGTGGTCAAAACATTCAGTACTTC	CASSFVPGARGQNIQYF
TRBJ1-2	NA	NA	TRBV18	TGTGCCAGCTCAAACGGACAGTACTATGGCTACACCTTC	CASSNGQYYGYTF
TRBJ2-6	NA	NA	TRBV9	TGTGCCAGCAGCTCCCGACGCGCCTTCTCTGGGGCCAACGTCCTGACTTTC	CASSSRRAFSGANVLTF
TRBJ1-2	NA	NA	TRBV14	TGTGCCAGCAGCCAAGATCATCGGGGGCGCGGGGGCTACACCTTC	CASSQDHRGRGGYTF
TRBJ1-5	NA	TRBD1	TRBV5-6	TGTGCCAGCAGCTTGGGAGGGGGCGCGGGCAATCAGCCCCAGCATTTT	CASSLGGGAGNQPQHF
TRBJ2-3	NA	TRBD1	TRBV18	TGTGCCAGCTCACCTCCGGGACAGCGCACAGATACGCAGTATTTT	CASSPPGQRTDTQYF
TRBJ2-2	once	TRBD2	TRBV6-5	TGTGCCAGCAGCAAAAGCGGGAGCTCGAGCCGGGAGCTGTTTTTT	CASSKSGSSSRELFF
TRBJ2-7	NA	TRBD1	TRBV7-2	TGTGCCAGCAGCTTAGTACAGGGGTTGGAGCAGTACTTC	CASSLVQGLEQYF
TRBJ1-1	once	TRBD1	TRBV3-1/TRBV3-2	TGTGCCAGCAGCCTCCTAGGACAGGGAGGGAACACTGAAGCTTTCTTT	CASSLLGQGGNTEAFF
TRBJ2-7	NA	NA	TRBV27	TGTGCCAGCAGTTTGTCGGTCCAGTTTTTTTCCTACGAGCAGTACTTC	CASSLSVQFFSYEQYF
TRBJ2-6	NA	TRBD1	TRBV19	TGTGCCAGCAAAGGGCGGACAGGGGACTCTGGGGCCAACGTCCTGACTTTC	CASKGRTGDSGANVLTF
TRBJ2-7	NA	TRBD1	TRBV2	TGTGCCAGCAGTAGGGACAGGGGGCCACACGAGCAGTACTTC	CASSRDRGPHEQYF
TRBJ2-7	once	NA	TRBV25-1	TGTGCCAGCATAGGGAACTCCTACGAGCAGTACTTC	CASIGNSYEQYF
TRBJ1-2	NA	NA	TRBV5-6	TGTGCCAGCAGCTGGTACAGGACCCTCAGGCCTAACTATGGCTACACCTTC	CASSWYRTLRPNYGYTF
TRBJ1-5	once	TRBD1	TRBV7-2	TGTGCCAGCAGCCCTGGGGACAGGGCCACTCAGCCCCAGCATTTT	CASSPGDRATQPQHF
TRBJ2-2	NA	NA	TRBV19	TGTGCCAGTAGTATCTACTCCCAGATTGGCACCGGGGAGCTGTTTTTT	CASSIYSQIGTGELFF
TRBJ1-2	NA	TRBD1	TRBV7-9	TGTGCCAGCAGCCCCAGACAGGGCCTGTGGGGCTACACCTTC	CASSPRQGLWGYTF
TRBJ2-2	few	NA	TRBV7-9	TGTGCCAGCAGCTTACACAGGTTGGAGGACGGGGAGCTGTTTTTT	CASSLHRLEDGELFF
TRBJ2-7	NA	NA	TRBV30	TGTGCCTGGCAAAGTGGGGGGATTAAAAGGGAGCAGTACTTC	CAWQSGGIKREQYF
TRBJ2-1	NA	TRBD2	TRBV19	TGTGCCAGTAGTCTGGCGGGAGGAAATGAGCAGTTCTTC	CASSLAGGNEQFF
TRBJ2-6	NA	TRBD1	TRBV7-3	TGTGCCAGCAGCATACAGGGGTCTGGGGCCAACGTCCTGACTTTC	CASSIQGSGANVLTF
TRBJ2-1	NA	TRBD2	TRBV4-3	TGCGCCAGCAGCCAGGCGGGAGGTTCCTACAATGAGCAGTTCTTC	CASSQAGGSYNEQFF
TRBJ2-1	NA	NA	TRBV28	TGTGCCAGCACCCTGGGCGGCTCCTACAATGAGCAGTTCTTC	CASTLGGSYNEQFF
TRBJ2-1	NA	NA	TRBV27	TGTGCCAGCAGTTTATTTAGCGGCTACAATGAGCAGTTCTTC	CASSLFSGYNEQFF
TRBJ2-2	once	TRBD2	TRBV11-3	TGTGCCAGCAGCTTAGGGTTAGCGGGAGCCGGGGAGCTGTTTTTT	CASSLGLAGAGELFF
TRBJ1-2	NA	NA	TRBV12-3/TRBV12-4	TGTGCCAGCAGCTCCGGGACAAACTATGGCTACACCTTC	CASSSGTNYGYTF
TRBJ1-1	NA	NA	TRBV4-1	TGCGCCAGCAGCCAAGGCCTGGAGGGAGGGCGAACTGAAGCTTTCTTT	CASSQGLEGGRTEAFF
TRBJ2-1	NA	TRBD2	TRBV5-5	TGTGCCAGCAGCGAGACCCCGGGACTAGCGGGAGGTCGCTCCTACAATGAGCAGTTCTTC	CASSETPGLAGGRSYNEQFF
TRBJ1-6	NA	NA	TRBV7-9	TGTGCCAGCAGCTTAGTCGGTCCCAATTCACCCCTCCACTTT	CASSLVGPNSPLHF
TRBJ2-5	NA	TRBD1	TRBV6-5	TGTGCCAGCAGCCCCGACAGGGGGCGCTGGGAGACCCAGTACTTC	CASSPDRGRWETQYF
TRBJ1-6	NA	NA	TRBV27	TGTGCCAGCAGTTTGCGCACACGAAATTCACCCCTCCACTTT	CASSLRTRNSPLHF
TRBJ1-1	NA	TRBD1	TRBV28	TGTGCCAGTGTGGTCAGGGGGGTAATGAACACTGAAGCTTTCTTT	CASVVRGVMNTEAFF
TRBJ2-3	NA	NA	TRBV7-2	TGTGCCAGCAGCTTTCAGGGGTTTGGCGCGGCAGATACGCAGTATTTT	CASSFQGFGAADTQYF
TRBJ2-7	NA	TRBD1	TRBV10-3	TGTGCCATCAGTGACACGGGACAGGAGGGCTCCTACGAGCAGTACTTC	CAISDTGQEGSYEQYF
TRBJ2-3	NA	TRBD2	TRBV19	TGTGCCAGTAGTAACGAACCCGGGACTAGCGGTAGCACAGATACGCAGTATTTT	CASSNEPGTSGSTDTQYF
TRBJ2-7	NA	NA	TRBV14	TGTGCCAGCAGCCATCGAAGGTTAGGGACCTACGAGCAGTACTTC	CASSHRRLGTYEQYF
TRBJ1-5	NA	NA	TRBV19	TGTGCCAGTACCCCGAGGGTTGGGAATCAGCCCCAGCATTTT	CASTPRVGNQPQHF
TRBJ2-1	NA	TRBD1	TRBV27	TGTGCCAGCAGTAGCGACAGGGGTGGGTTCTACAATGAGCAGTTCTTC	CASSSDRGGFYNEQFF
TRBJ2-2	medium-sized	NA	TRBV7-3	TGTGCCAGCAGCATGTACCGCCTCGGGGAGCTGTTTTTT	CASSMYRLGELFF
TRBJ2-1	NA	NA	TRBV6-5	TGTGCCAGCAGCCCCGGACATGAGCAGTTCTTC	CASSPGHEQFF
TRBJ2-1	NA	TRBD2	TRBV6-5	TGTGCCAGCAGTTACTCAAGACTAGCGGGTTTTGAGCAGTTCTTC	CASSYSRLAGFEQFF
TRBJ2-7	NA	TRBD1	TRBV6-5	TGTGCCAGCAGAGACAGGGGCGGTCAGTACGAGCAGTACTTC	CASRDRGGQYEQYF